Listed here is a single T cell receptor beta chain. This entry comes from a study of OX40 agonist ivuxolimab in advanced cancers. Study in general: Three patients showed partial responses: one hepatocellular carcinoma and two cutaneous melanoma cases.

Data came from immunoSEQ multiplex PCR; TCRdb stores just in-frame clones and leaves some out. The sample holds tens of thousands of clones, approximately 92% seen once. The sample in question was CD4+ or CD8+ T cells sorted from blood, obtained in a trial of the OX40 agonist ivuxolimab. The sequence was obtained from an adult with an advanced solid tumor such as melanoma, head and neck, liver or kidney cancer.

Here the CDR3 DNA reads TGTGCCAGCAGTTCCCCCGGGGGCGGCTCGAACACCGGGGAGCTGTTTTTT. Its protein is CASSSPGGGSNTGELFF. The chain uses TRBV28 and TRBJ2-2; D assignment may be TRBD1 or TRBD2 (6 bases each). Germline CDR1 is MDHEN and CDR2 is SYDVKM. V was clipped by 4 bases and J by 0 bases, with 15 bases between them. The CDR3 extends over 17 amino acids.